Below, 5 T cell receptor beta chains from the same sample are listed, as sequenced in a study of blood T cells in healthy people across ages. With a J-beta primer mix and a sample-barcoded 5' primer, a second PCR ran 7 to 11 cycles. From the 5' RACE reads, TCRdb called clonotypes with MiXCR, one entry per CDR3 protein. The sample lists 650,000 to 800,000 distinct CDR3 sequences, 40% to 50% occurring once. Sample: blood. These TCRs come from a man aged 55 to 70 in good health.

V is TRBV6-1 and J is TRBJ1-2; D is uncertain. V was trimmed by 2 bases and J by 4 bases, leaving 14 bases between them. From germline, CDR1 is MNHNS and CDR2 SASEGT. CDR3 length: 15 amino acids. CDR3 protein: CASSESGRRSYGYTF. The DNA for the CDR3 is TGTGCCAGCAGTGAAAGCGGCAGGAGATCCTATGGCTACACCTTC.

This rearrangement joins TRBV29-1 to TRBJ1-2; no firm D call. Trimming took 0 bases from V and 2 from J, leaving 13 bases between them. The length of the CDR3 is 15 residues. CDR1 and CDR2 (germline): SQVTM, ANQGSEA. The CDR3, as DNA: TGCAGCGTTGAAGATCGAGACAAAACGAACTATGGCTACACCTTC. As protein: CSVEDRDKTNYGYTF.

The chain combines TRBV5-6 with TRBJ2-1; TRBD1 might be the D (5 bases). Trimming pared 4 bases from V and 6 bases from J, leaving 14 bases between. The germline CDR1 and CDR2 sequences are SGHDT and YYEEEE. The CDR3 has 14 residues. Here the CDR3 DNA reads TGTGCCAGCAGCCCTGGTAGGGGCGGCAATGAGCAGTTCTTC. Amino acids: CASSPGRGGNEQFF. Looking up the rest from reference TRBV5-6 and TRBJ2-1 gives the full variable domain: DAGVTQSPTHLIKTRGQQVTLRCSPKSGHDTVSWYQQALGQGPQFIFQYYEEEERQRGNFPDRFSGHQFPNYSSELNVNALLLGDSALYLCASSPGRGGNEQFFGPGTRLTVL.

The chain uses TRBV7-2 and TRBJ2-5; D ambiguous. The CDR3 runs to 12 residues. Per germline, CDR1 SGHTA and CDR2 FQGNSA. V was trimmed by 5 bases and J by 2 bases, leaving 6 bases between them. CDR3 nucleotide sequence: TGTGCCAGCAGCCGTAGACAAGAGACCCAGTACTTC. Residues: CASSRRQETQYF.

With respect to this clonotype: Relative to the germline gene, one junction end is altered; a read error may explain this. This chain links TRBV7-2 with TRBJ2-7, with a weak D call TRBD2 (6 bases). The CDR3 extends over 16 amino acids. Germline loops: CDR1 SGHTA, CDR2 FQGNSA. CDR3 bases: TGTGTCAGCAGCCTTAAGCGGGCGGTTAGCCCCTACGAGCAGTACTTC. Translation gives CVSSLKRAVSPYEQYF.